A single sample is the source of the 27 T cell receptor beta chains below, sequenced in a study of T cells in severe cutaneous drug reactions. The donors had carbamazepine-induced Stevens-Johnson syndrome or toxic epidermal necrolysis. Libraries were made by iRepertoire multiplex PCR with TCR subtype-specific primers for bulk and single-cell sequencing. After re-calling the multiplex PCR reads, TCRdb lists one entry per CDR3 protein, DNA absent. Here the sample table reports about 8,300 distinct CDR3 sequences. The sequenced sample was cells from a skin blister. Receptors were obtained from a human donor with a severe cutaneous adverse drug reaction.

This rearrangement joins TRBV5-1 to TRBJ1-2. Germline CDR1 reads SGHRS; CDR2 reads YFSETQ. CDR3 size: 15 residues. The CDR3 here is CASSLLPDTHYGYTF.

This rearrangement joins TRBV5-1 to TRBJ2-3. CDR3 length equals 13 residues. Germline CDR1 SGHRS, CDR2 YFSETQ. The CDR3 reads CASSFDSPHTQYF.

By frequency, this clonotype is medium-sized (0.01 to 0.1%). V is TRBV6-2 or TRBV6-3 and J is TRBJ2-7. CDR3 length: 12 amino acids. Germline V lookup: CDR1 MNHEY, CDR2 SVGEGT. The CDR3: CASSSDRYEQYF.

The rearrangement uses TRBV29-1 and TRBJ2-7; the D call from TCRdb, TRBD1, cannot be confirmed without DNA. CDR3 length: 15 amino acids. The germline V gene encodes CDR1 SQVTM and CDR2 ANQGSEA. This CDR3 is CSVVGGLGVTYEQYF.

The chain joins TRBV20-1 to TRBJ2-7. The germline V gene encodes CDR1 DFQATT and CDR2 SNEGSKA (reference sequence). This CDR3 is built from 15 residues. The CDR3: CSGLDSSDPSYEQYF.

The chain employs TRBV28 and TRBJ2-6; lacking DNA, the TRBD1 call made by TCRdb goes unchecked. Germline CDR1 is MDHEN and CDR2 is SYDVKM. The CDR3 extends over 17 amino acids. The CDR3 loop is CASSLTGSPSGANVLTF.

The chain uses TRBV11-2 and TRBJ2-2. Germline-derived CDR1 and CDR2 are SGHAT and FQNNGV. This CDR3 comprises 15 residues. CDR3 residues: CASSFAGLYTGELFF. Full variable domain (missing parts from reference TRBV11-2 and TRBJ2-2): EAGVAQSPRYKIIEKRQSVAFWCNPISGHATLYWYQQILGQGPKLLIQFQNNGVVDDSQLPKDRFSAERLKGVDSTLKIQPAKLEDSAVYLCASSFAGLYTGELFFGEGSRLTVL.

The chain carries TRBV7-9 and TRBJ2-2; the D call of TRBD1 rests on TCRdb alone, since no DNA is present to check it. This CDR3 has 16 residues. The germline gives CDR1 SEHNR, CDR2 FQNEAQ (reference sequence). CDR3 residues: CASSSMDSEHTGELFF. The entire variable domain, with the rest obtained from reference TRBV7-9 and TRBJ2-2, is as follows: DTGVSQNPRHKITKRGQNVTFRCDPISEHNRLYWYRQTLGQGPEFLTYFQNEAQLEKSRLLSDRFSAERPKGSFSTLEIQRTEQGDSAMYLCASSSMDSEHTGELFFGEGSRLTVL.

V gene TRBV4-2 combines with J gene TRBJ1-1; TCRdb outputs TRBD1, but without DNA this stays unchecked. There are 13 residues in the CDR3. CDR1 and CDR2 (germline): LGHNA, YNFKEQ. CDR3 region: CASSQGTPYEAFF.

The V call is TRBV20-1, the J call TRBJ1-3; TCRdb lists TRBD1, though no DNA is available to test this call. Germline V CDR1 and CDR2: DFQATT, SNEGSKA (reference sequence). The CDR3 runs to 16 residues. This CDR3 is CSARDRIWGHGNTIYF.

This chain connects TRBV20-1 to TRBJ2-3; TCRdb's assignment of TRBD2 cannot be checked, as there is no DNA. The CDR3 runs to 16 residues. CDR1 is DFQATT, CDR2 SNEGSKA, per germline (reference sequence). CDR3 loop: CSANPLSSVHTDTQYF.

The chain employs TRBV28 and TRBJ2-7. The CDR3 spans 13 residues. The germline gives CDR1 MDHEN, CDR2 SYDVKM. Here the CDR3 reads CASSLGASYEQYF.

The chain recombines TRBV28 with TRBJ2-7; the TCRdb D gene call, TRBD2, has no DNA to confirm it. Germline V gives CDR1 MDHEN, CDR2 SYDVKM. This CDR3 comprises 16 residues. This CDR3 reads CATGGGAGGFSYEQYF.

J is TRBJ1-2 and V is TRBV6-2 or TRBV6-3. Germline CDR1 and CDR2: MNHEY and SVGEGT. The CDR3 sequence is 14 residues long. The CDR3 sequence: CASTEQRPPYGYTF.

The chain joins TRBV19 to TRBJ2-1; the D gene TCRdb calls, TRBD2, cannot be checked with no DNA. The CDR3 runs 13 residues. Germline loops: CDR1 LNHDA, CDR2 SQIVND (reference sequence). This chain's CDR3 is CAVGGTADNEQFF. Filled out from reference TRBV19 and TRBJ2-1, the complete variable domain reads DGGITQSPKYLFRKEGQNVTLSCEQNLNHDAMYWYRQDPGQGLRLIYYSQIVNDFQKGDIAEGYSVSREKKESFPLTVTSAQKNPTAFYLCAVGGTADNEQFFGPGTRLTVL.

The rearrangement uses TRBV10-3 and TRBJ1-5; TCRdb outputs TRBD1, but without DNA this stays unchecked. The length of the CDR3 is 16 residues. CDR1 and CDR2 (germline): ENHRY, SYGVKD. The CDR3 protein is CATGGTGGNSNQPQHF.

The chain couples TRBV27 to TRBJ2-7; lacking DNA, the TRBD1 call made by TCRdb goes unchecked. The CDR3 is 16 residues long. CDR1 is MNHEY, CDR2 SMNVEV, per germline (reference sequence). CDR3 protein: CASSKLTGTFRYEQYF.

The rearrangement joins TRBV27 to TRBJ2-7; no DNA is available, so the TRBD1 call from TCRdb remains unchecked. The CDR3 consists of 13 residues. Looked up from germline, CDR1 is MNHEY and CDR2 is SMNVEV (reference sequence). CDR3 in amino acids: CASSPPGVYEQYF.

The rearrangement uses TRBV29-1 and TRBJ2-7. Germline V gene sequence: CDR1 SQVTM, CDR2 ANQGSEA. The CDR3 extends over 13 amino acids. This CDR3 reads CSVEAWGVSEQYF.

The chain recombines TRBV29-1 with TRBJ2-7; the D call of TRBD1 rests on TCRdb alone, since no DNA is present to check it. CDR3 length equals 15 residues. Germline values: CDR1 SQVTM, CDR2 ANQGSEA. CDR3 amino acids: CSVEANRESSYEQYF.

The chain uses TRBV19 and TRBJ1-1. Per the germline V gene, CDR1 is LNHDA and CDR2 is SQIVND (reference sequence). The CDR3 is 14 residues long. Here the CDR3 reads CASSIGLQQFEAFF.

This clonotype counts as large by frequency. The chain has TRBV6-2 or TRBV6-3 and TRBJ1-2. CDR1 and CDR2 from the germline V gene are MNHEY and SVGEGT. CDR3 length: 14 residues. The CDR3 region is CASSSPRENYGYTF.

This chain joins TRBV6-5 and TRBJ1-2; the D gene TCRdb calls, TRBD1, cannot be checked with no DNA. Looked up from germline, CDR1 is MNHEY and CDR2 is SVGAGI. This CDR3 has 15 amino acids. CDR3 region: CASSPTRQANYGYTF.

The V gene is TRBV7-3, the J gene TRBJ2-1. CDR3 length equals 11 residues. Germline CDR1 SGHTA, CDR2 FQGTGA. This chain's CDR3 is CASSLTGEQFF.

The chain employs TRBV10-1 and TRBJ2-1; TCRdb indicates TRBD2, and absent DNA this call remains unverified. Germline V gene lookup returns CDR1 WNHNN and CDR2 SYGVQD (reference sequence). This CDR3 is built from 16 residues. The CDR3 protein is CASSDVKWEGNNEQFF.

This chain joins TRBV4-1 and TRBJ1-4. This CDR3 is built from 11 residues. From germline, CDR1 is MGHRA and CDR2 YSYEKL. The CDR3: CASSQLGKLFF.

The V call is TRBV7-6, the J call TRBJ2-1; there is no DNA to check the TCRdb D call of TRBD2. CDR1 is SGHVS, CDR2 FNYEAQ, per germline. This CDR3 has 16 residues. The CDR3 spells CASSLKLAPPDNEQFF.